The TCR beta chain under discussion was sequenced for a study of blood T cells in healthy people across ages. The CDR3 contains 15 residues. The germline V gene encodes CDR1 LNHDA and CDR2 SQIVND (reference sequence). V was pared by 4 bases and J by 4 bases, with 14 bases between. Primed by a sample-barcoded 5' primer and a J-beta primer mix, a second PCR proceeded for about 7 to 11 cycles. One entry per CDR3 protein results from TCRdb running MiXCR on the 5' RACE reads. The sample consists of 800,000 to 1,300,000 distinct CDR3 sequences, approximately 26% of them appearing once. Points on this clonotype: Antigen: not known.

Study-level results: The study regarded diversity estimates from one million T cells as underestimates.

The sample also formed part of further work on T cells of mothers and their children. Per that study: Every mother supplied over 9 million TCR beta CDR3 reads and every child some 3 million.

Material for sequencing was blood. This rearrangement joins TRBV19 to TRBJ2-1, with D perhaps given as TRBD1 or TRBD2 (5 bases each). This clonotype was sampled from a girl under 10 years old in good health. DNA of the CDR3: TGTGCCAGTAGTAGGGGACGTGAATCATACAATGAGCAGTTCTTC. Encoded protein: CASSRGRESYNEQFF.